This note documents a single T cell receptor (beta chain) sequence. The same CDR3 arises from other DNA sequences in this sample as well. The germline CDR1 and CDR2 sequences are SNHLY and FYNNEI. The V and J ends lost 0 bases and 2 bases respectively, with 7 bases between them. This CDR3 has 14 residues. The sample comes from a study of blood T cell repertoires in COVID-19. Study information: COVID-19 samples, acute and convalescent, were from the United States, Italy and Spain. The cDNA or gDNA used as material had been derived from T cells, B-cell-depleted T cells, or PBMCs.

In the original workflow: From reference gene primer amplification, estimates of nucleated cell counts were derived. Generated by immunoSEQ multiplex PCR, the TCRdb table keeps only in-frame clones and is missing some. Clonal size and the V and J genes are those of that table, whereas D and trimming came from the DNA. The table lists a few hundred thousand clones, 75% to 90% of them singletons. The sample consisted of PBMCs or T cells enriched from blood (not recorded which). The gene calls are TRBV2 and TRBJ1-2, with TRBD1 as a possible D gene (6 bases). The TCR originated in a woman aged 55-70 years who had recovered from COVID-19. CDR3 sequence (DNA): TGTGCCAGCAGTGAAGCGACAGGAAACTATGGCTACACCTTC. It yields the protein CASSEATGNYGYTF.